These 23 T cell receptor beta chains share one sample of origin, sequenced in a study of cytomegalovirus exposure and HLA in healthy donors. PCR was performed using 60 Vbeta and 13 Jbeta primers. Only in-frame clones appear in the TCRdb table, and some are missing; sequencing was by immunoSEQ multiplex PCR. The data contain about 190,000 clones, roughly 80% of them singletons. Sequenced material: PBMCs. The origin of the receptors is a young woman in good health and CMV-seronegative.

J is TRBJ1-1 and V is TRBV14, with TRBD1 matching 7 bases. Germline V gene data show CDR1 as SGHDN and CDR2 as FVKESK. This CDR3 is 14 amino acids long. Unmatched junction bases numbered 9, after V lost 6 bases and J lost 5 bases. The CDR3 sequence: CASSLEPGQTEAFF. The CDR3 DNA is TGTGCCAGCAGTTTAGAACCGGGACAGACTGAAGCTTTCTTT.

The chain combines TRBV5-6 with TRBJ2-1, with 8 bases aligning to TRBD2. The V gene's germline CDR1 is SGHDT and CDR2 YYEEEE. This CDR3 has 17 amino acids. V shed 5 bases, J shed 3 bases, and the junction held 13 bases outside the gene matches. CDR3 in amino acids: CASRSSDSGNFYNEQFF. The DNA for the CDR3 is TGTGCCAGCAGATCTTCTGATAGCGGGAATTTCTACAATGAGCAGTTCTTC.

The V gene is TRBV28, the J gene TRBJ2-7; 7 bases line up with TRBD1. In germline, CDR1 is MDHEN, CDR2 SYDVKM. The CDR3 contains 14 residues. V was clipped by 7 bases and J by 1 base; unmatched bases: 7. Here the CDR3 DNA reads TGTGCCAGCAATCCCTCGGGACAGTCCTACGAGCAGTACTTC. Its translation: CASNPSGQSYEQYF. Together with reference TRBV28 and TRBJ2-7, the CDR3 gives the full variable domain: DVKVTQSSRYLVKRTGEKVFLECVQDMDHENMFWYRQDPGLGLRLIYFSYDVKMKEKGDIPEGYSVSREKKERFSLILESASTNQTSMYLCASNPSGQSYEQYFGPGTRLTVT.

This chain uses TRBV18 with TRBJ2-2, with 14 positions matching TRBD2. Germline CDR1 and CDR2: KGHSH and LQKENI. The CDR3 sequence is 19 residues long. The junction had 7 bases not matched to a gene; V was cut back by 3 bases and J by 1 base. This chain's CDR3 is CASSPGGLAGGVNTGELFF. The DNA for the CDR3 is TGTGCCAGCTCACCGGGAGGACTAGCGGGAGGAGTGAACACCGGGGAGCTGTTTTTT.

CDR3 sequence: CSVQTSGFGNTIYF. The CDR3 DNA is TGCAGCGTCCAGACTTCGGGTTTTGGAAACACCATATATTTT. V gene TRBV29-1 combines with J gene TRBJ1-3; D unresolved. The germline gives CDR1 SQVTM, CDR2 ANQGSEA. The CDR3 has 14 residues. The V gene lost 6 bases and the J gene lost 3 bases, with 15 bases spanning the gap.

This chain joins TRBV10-3 and TRBJ1-3; 7 positions match TRBD1. Germline lookup yields CDR1 ENHRY and CDR2 SYGVKD. The CDR3 runs 17 residues. The V and J ends lost 2 bases and 0 bases, in that order; junction bases with no gene match: 7. The CDR3 is CAISEGQGGLSGNTIYF. The CDR3 DNA follows: TGTGCCATCAGTGAGGGCCAGGGGGGCCTCTCTGGAAACACCATATATTTT.

The rearrangement uses TRBV6-1 and TRBJ1-4, with 9 bases that match TRBD1. Unmatched junction bases numbered 9, after V lost 6 bases and J lost 10 bases. Germline V CDR1 and CDR2: MNHNS, SASEGT. The CDR3 runs to 14 residues. The CDR3 region is CASRPGTGIGKLFF. As DNA, the CDR3 is TGTGCCAGCAGACCCGGGACAGGGATTGGAAAACTGTTTTTT.

This sequence joins TRBV9 and TRBJ2-4, with 8 bases lining up with TRBD1. The CDR3 consists of 14 residues. Trimming cost V 2 bases and J 3 bases; bases outside gene matches: 1. The germline V gene encodes CDR1 SGDLS and CDR2 YYNGEE. The CDR3 here is CASSVGTGKNIQYF. The CDR3 DNA sequence: TGTGCCAGCAGCGTGGGGACAGGCAAAAACATTCAGTACTTC.

CDR3 nucleotides: TGTGCCAGCAGCCAAGACAGGGACGAGCAGTACTTC. Translating it yields CASSQDRDEQYF. The V call is TRBV11-1, the J call TRBJ2-7; TRBD1 agrees at 7 bases. The CDR3 has 12 residues. The V segment lost 5 bases and the J segment 5 bases; nucleotides outside the gene matches: 3. Per germline, CDR1 SGHAT and CDR2 FQDESV (reference sequence).

This clone was seen just once. The rearrangement links TRBV7-9 to TRBJ1-6, with TRBD1 matching 8 bases. From germline, CDR1 is SEHNR and CDR2 FQNEAQ (reference sequence). The CDR3 is 12 amino acids. The CDR3 coding sequence is TGTTCCGCGGGACAGGTTAATTCACCCCTCCACTTT. Protein: CSAGQVNSPLHF.

The chain is built from TRBV7-3 and TRBJ1-1; tentatively, D is TRBD1 (5 bases). The CDR3 contains 15 residues. CDR1 and CDR2 (germline): SGHTA, FQGTGA. Trimming left V 5 bases short and J 2 bases short, with 15 bases between. Here the CDR3 reads CASSELVGPNTEAFF. The CDR3 bases are TGTGCCAGCAGCGAACTTGTGGGGCCAAACACTGAAGCTTTCTTT.

This chain uses TRBV18 with TRBJ1-2; 8 bases match TRBD1. This CDR3 has 14 residues. V was clipped by 3 bases and J by 3 bases; unmatched bases: 3. Germline V gives CDR1 KGHSH, CDR2 LQKENI. As DNA, the CDR3 is TGTGCCAGCTCACCCGACAGGGGTGACTATGGCTACACCTTC. This sequence encodes CASSPDRGDYGYTF.

This chain links TRBV7-6 with TRBJ2-1, with 8 bases aligning to TRBD2. CDR3 length equals 16 residues. Germline V CDR1 and CDR2: SGHVS, FNYEAQ. V shed 3 bases, J shed 0 bases, and the junction held 4 bases outside the gene matches. DNA of the CDR3: TGTGCCAGCAGCTTGCTAGCGGGTAGCTCCTACAATGAGCAGTTCTTC. Protein product: CASSLLAGSSYNEQFF.

CDR3 in amino acids: CASSELVEGATGGSTNYGYTF. In DNA, the CDR3 is TGTGCCAGCAGTGAATTGGTGGAGGGGGCTACAGGGGGGAGTACTAACTATGGCTACACCTTC. The chain is built from TRBV6-1 and TRBJ1-2, with 8 positions matching TRBD1. CDR1 is MNHNS and CDR2 is SASEGT in the germline V gene. The length of the CDR3 is 21 residues. Trimming removed 2 bases from V and 0 bases from J; junction bases left unmatched: 20.

The rearrangement uses TRBV28 and TRBJ1-1, with D perhaps TRBD1 (6 bases). The germline V gene encodes CDR1 MDHEN and CDR2 SYDVKM. The CDR3 length is 14 residues. The V end was cut by 5 bases, the J end by 0 bases, with 10 bases between. The DNA of the CDR3 is TGTGCCAGCAGTCAGGGGCGGATGAACACTGAAGCTTTCTTT. Protein: CASSQGRMNTEAFF.

The chain couples TRBV5-6 to TRBJ2-5; 11 bases are a match to TRBD1. Trimming removed 4 bases from V and 7 bases from J; junction bases left unmatched: 15. CDR1 is SGHDT, CDR2 YYEEEE, per germline. The CDR3 covers 17 residues. The CDR3 loop reads CASSLDRGRTSVRTQYF. The CDR3 bases are TGTGCCAGCAGCCTGGACAGGGGGCGAACCTCGGTGCGGACCCAGTACTTC.

The V and J genes are TRBV14 and TRBJ1-1; unclear D gene. Germline loops: CDR1 SGHDN, CDR2 FVKESK. CDR3 length: 11 amino acids. V was trimmed by 8 bases and J by 3 bases, leaving 7 bases between them. The CDR3 is CASGSHTEAFF. In DNA form, the CDR3 reads TGTGCCAGCGGCTCACACACTGAAGCTTTCTTT.

The rearrangement joins TRBV10-2 to TRBJ1-1; 7 bases are a match to TRBD1. The CDR3 is made up of 13 amino acids. Germline values: CDR1 WSHSY, CDR2 SAAADI. J was trimmed by 0 bases and V by 10 bases; bases with no gene match: 5. The CDR3 is CATRQGVNTEAFF. The CDR3, as DNA: TGCGCCACTAGACAGGGTGTGAACACTGAAGCTTTCTTT.

This clone was seen only a few times. The chain is built from TRBV6-6 and TRBJ2-5, with TRBD2 identical over 9 bases. Germline-derived CDR1 and CDR2 are MNHNY and SVGAGI (reference sequence). Trimming at V came to 0 bases and at J to 4 bases, leaving 6 bases not matched to a gene. The CDR3 contains 16 residues. CDR3 sequence reads: CASSYSGSGGSETQYF. CDR3 bases: TGTGCCAGCAGTTACTCGGGTAGCGGGGGCTCAGAGACCCAGTACTTC.

This rearrangement joins TRBV19 to TRBJ2-7; 9 bases map to TRBD1. V trimming: 4 bases; J trimming: 6 bases; junction bases outside the gene matches: 10. Germline loops: CDR1 LNHDA, CDR2 SQIVND (reference sequence). This CDR3 spans 15 amino acids. The CDR3 DNA is TGTGCCAGTAGTACGGTACAGGGGGCATTGAGCGAGCAGTACTTC. This sequence encodes CASSTVQGALSEQYF.

This chain links TRBV19 with TRBJ1-2; 7 nucleotides line up with TRBD1. V shed 10 bases, J shed 4 bases, and the junction held 6 bases outside the gene matches. Germline V gene sequence: CDR1 LNHDA, CDR2 SQIVND (reference sequence). There are 12 residues in the CDR3. The CDR3 DNA is TGTGCCACCGGGACAGCAGGCTATGGCTACACCTTC. Translation: CATGTAGYGYTF.

The chain has TRBV10-2 and TRBJ2-2, with TRBD1 as a possible D gene (5 bases). Germline lookup yields CDR1 WSHSY and CDR2 SAAADI. Trimming took 2 bases from V and 9 from J, leaving 16 bases between them. The CDR3 runs 15 residues. The CDR3 sequence: CASSEDFLGLRELFF. The CDR3 DNA follows: TGCGCCAGCAGTGAGGATTTTTTGGGGCTGAGGGAGCTGTTTTTT.

V usage is TRBV6-1 and J usage is TRBJ2-7; unclear D gene. Germline V gene lookup returns CDR1 MNHNS and CDR2 SASEGT. Trimming cost V 7 bases and J 2 bases, with 9 bases left between them. The CDR3 loop spans 12 amino acids. The chain's CDR3 is CASNKGAYEQYF. In DNA form, the CDR3 reads TGTGCCAGCAACAAAGGAGCCTACGAGCAGTACTTC.